The 20 T cell receptor beta chains below were found in one sample sequenced in a study of lymphopenia after photon versus proton radiotherapy. TCRdb's table, derived via immunoSEQ multiplex PCR, lists solely in-frame clones and lacks some. The sample holds fewer than 35,000 clones, about nine tenths seen once. Material: peripheral blood, obtained from a patient treated with photon-based radiotherapy. Receptor source: a woman aged 45-65 years with pancreatic cancer.

This clone was seen only a few times. The chain links TRBV7-2 to TRBJ2-7, with D perhaps TRBD2 (6 bases). V lost 1 base to trimming and J lost 0 bases, with 10 bases between them. The length of the CDR3 is 15 residues. In germline, CDR1 is SGHTA, CDR2 FQGNSA. CDR3 coding DNA: TGTGCCAGCAGCTTAGACCGCGGGGTCTCCTACGAGCAGTACTTC. It encodes CASSLDRGVSYEQYF.

J is TRBJ2-7 and V is TRBV4-3; a possible D gene is TRBD1 (6 bases). Germline CDR1 and CDR2: LGHNA and YSLEER. Deletions cut 1 base from V and 3 bases from J, with 10 bases between. The CDR3 runs 14 residues. The CDR3 region is CASSQGDTDYEQYF. The CDR3 nucleotides read TGCGCCAGCAGCCAAGGGGACACAGACTACGAGCAGTACTTC.

The V call is TRBV9, the J call TRBJ2-2; possibly TRBD1 or TRBD2 for D (6 bases each). The V gene lost 4 bases and the J gene lost 5 bases, with 15 bases spanning the gap. Germline CDR1 and CDR2: SGDLS and YYNGEE. This CDR3 comprises 15 residues. The CDR3 sequence: CASSLPGAGTGELFF. The CDR3 DNA sequence: TGTGCCAGCAGCCTCCCGGGGGCGGGGACCGGGGAGCTGTTTTTT.

The rearrangement joins TRBV9 to TRBJ2-1, with D perhaps TRBD2 (5 bases). Germline-derived CDR1 and CDR2 are SGDLS and YYNGEE. V was cut by 4 bases and J by 0 bases, with 17 bases left in between. The CDR3 has 17 residues. CDR3 residues: CASSPRHSGSSYNEQFF. CDR3 nucleotide sequence: TGTGCCAGCAGCCCGAGACACAGCGGAAGCTCCTACAATGAGCAGTTCTTC.

The chain employs TRBV29-1 and TRBJ2-2, with D possibly being TRBD2 (6 bases). The germline CDR1 and CDR2 sequences are SQVTM and ANQGSEA. The CDR3 contains 13 residues. The V end was cut by 7 bases, the J end by 4 bases, with 13 bases between. The CDR3 region has the DNA TGCAGCGCCTCACACGGGGGCACCGGGGAGCTGTTTTTT. Translation gives CSASHGGTGELFF.

Only one count was recorded for this clone. The chain joins TRBV15 to TRBJ2-5, with TRBD2 matching over 7 bases. Germline CDR1 is LNHNV and CDR2 is YYDKDF (reference sequence). J was trimmed by 6 bases and V by 4 bases; bases with no gene match: 14. The CDR3 has 16 amino acids. The CDR3 loop is CATSINPGLGGKTQYF. CDR3 DNA: TGTGCCACCAGCATCAACCCGGGGCTGGGGGGGAAGACCCAGTACTTC.

The genes are TRBV19 and TRBJ2-2; D is undetermined. CDR1 and CDR2 from the germline V gene are LNHDA and SQIVND (reference sequence). Between the trimmed V and J ends, which lost 6 bases and 5 bases, there was a span of 13 bases. The CDR3 has 14 amino acids. The CDR3: CASRGFTGTGELFF. As DNA, the CDR3 is TGTGCCAGTAGGGGCTTTACTGGGACCGGGGAGCTGTTTTTT.

The V and J genes are TRBV28 and TRBJ1-2, with a possible D match to TRBD1 (6 bases). The CDR3 is 13 residues long. V lost 3 bases and J lost 8, with 13 bases in between. Germline values: CDR1 MDHEN, CDR2 SYDVKM. As DNA, the CDR3 is TGTGCCAGCAGTTTTGGGGGGCGATCGGGCTACACCTTC. Its protein is CASSFGGRSGYTF.

The chain recombines TRBV7-6 with TRBJ2-1, with TRBD2 as a possible D gene (5 bases). Per the germline V gene, CDR1 is SGHVS and CDR2 is FNYEAQ. The CDR3 has 16 amino acids. Trimming shortened V by 1 base and J by 6 bases, and 16 bases separated the two germline ends. CDR3 sequence: CASSLGQTGIRNEQFF. The CDR3 DNA follows: TGTGCCAGCAGCTTAGGTCAGACGGGGATACGCAATGAGCAGTTCTTC.

V gene TRBV28 combines with J gene TRBJ1-5, with D maybe TRBD1 (6 bases). The CDR3 loop spans 17 amino acids. Germline V lookup: CDR1 MDHEN, CDR2 SYDVKM. V was cut by 6 bases and J by 3 bases, with 21 bases left in between. CDR3 coding DNA: TGTGCCAGCAGCTGGAGAGGCCAGGGGTCGACCAATCAGCCCCAGCATTTT. Protein sequence: CASSWRGQGSTNQPQHF.

The CDR3 spells CASGRNIQYF. The CDR3, as DNA: TGTGCCAGCGGCAGAAACATTCAGTACTTC. V is TRBV28 and J is TRBJ2-4; D is uncertain. Germline V gives CDR1 MDHEN, CDR2 SYDVKM. There are 10 residues in the CDR3. V was pared by 8 bases and J by 6 bases, with 5 bases between.

CDR3 nucleotide sequence: TGTGCCAGCAGCCCGGGACAAGCGACCGGGGAGCTGTTTTTT. Amino acids: CASSPGQATGELFF. The rearrangement links TRBV5-5 to TRBJ2-2; a possible D gene is TRBD1 (6 bases). Trimming left V 4 bases short and J 5 bases short, with 12 bases between. This CDR3 comprises 14 residues. Per germline, CDR1 SGHKS and CDR2 YYEKEE (reference sequence).

CDR3 residues: CASSFGGTGAEKLFF. Written as DNA, the CDR3 is TGTGCCAGCAGTTTCGGGGGGACAGGGGCCGAAAAACTGTTTTTT. The chain joins TRBV28 to TRBJ1-4; 10 nucleotides agree with TRBD1. V shed 3 bases, J shed 8 bases, and the junction held 6 bases outside the gene matches. Germline-derived CDR1 and CDR2 are MDHEN and SYDVKM. This CDR3 region has 15 residues.

J is TRBJ2-3 and V is TRBV11-2; 8 positions match TRBD2. Germline assignment: CDR1 SGHAT and CDR2 FQNNGV. This CDR3 contains 17 residues. Trimming at V came to 5 bases and at J to 5 bases, leaving 15 bases not matched to a gene. Written as DNA, the CDR3 is TGTGCCAGCAGCACAGACTTCGCGGGAGGTGGACGAGATACGCAGTATTTT. This codes for CASSTDFAGGGRDTQYF. Together with reference TRBV11-2 and TRBJ2-3, the CDR3 gives the full variable domain: EAGVAQSPRYKIIEKRQSVAFWCNPISGHATLYWYQQILGQGPKLLIQFQNNGVVDDSQLPKDRFSAERLKGVDSTLKIQPAKLEDSAVYLCASSTDFAGGGRDTQYFGPGTRLTVL.

This clone has only one observation. The J gene is TRBJ1-2, the V gene TRBV4-1, with 11 bases aligning to TRBD1. The germline V gene encodes CDR1 MGHRA and CDR2 YSYEKL. The CDR3 spans 18 residues. With V trimmed by 2 bases and J by 3 bases, 11 bases remained unmatched. The CDR3 is CASSQSTGTGGLYYGYTF. CDR3 in DNA: TGCGCCAGCAGCCAAAGCACCGGGACAGGGGGTTTGTACTATGGCTACACCTTC.

This chain uses TRBV18 with TRBJ2-7; 12 bases match TRBD1. V lost 3 bases, J lost 5 bases, and 11 bases stayed unmatched. This CDR3 comprises 17 residues. From germline, CDR1 is KGHSH and CDR2 LQKENI. DNA of the CDR3: TGTGCCAGCTCACCGACGAGACCGGGACAGGGGGCCCACGAGCAGTACTTC. Amino acid sequence: CASSPTRPGQGAHEQYF.

The gene calls are TRBV7-2 and TRBJ2-3; D ambiguous. The germline V gene encodes CDR1 SGHTA and CDR2 FQGNSA. The CDR3 consists of 14 residues. Trimming shortened V by 0 bases and J by 3 bases, and 7 bases separated the two germline ends. CDR3: CASSLAARTDTQYF. Here the CDR3 DNA reads TGTGCCAGCAGCTTAGCGGCCAGAACAGATACGCAGTATTTT. The full variable domain, rest sourced from reference TRBV7-2 and TRBJ2-3, is GAGVSQSPSNKVTEKGKDVELRCDPISGHTALYWYRQSLGQGLEFLIYFQGNSAPDKSGLPSDRFSAERTGGSVSTLTIQRTQQEDSAVYLCASSLAARTDTQYFGPGTRLTVL.

The J gene is TRBJ2-2, the V gene TRBV7-9; no firm D call. V lost 3 bases, J lost 5 bases, and 13 bases lay in between. Germline loops: CDR1 SEHNR, CDR2 FQNEAQ (reference sequence). The CDR3 is made up of 15 amino acids. The CDR3 DNA follows: TGTGCCAGCAGCTTTTCTAACAGCCGAACCGGGGAGCTGTTTTTT. Its protein product is CASSFSNSRTGELFF.

V is TRBV28 and J is TRBJ2-1; 8 bases match TRBD2. In germline, CDR1 is MDHEN, CDR2 SYDVKM. V shed 5 bases, J shed 3 bases, and the junction held 9 bases outside the gene matches. The CDR3 runs to 16 residues. CDR3: CASSTIAGRYYNEQFF. CDR3 coding DNA: TGTGCCAGCAGTACTATAGCGGGACGCTACTACAATGAGCAGTTCTTC.

V and J are TRBV4-3 and TRBJ2-5; D is tentatively TRBD1 or TRBD2 (6 bases each). The V end lost 3 bases, the J end lost 4 bases, and 18 bases lay between the germline ends. The CDR3 has 16 residues. Looked up from germline, CDR1 is LGHNA and CDR2 is YSLEER. The CDR3 nucleotides are TGCGCCAGCAGCCAGTCCGGCCGCAGGGGAGGAGAGACCCAGTACTTC. This sequence encodes CASSQSGRRGGETQYF.